A selection of T cell receptor beta chains follows, all from one sample in a study of Tregs in tolerant kidney transplant recipients. Assay: immunoSEQ multiplex PCR; the TCRdb copy retains only in-frame clones and omits some. The sample shows about 120,000 clones, roughly 92% of them seen only once. The sequencing input was CD4+ T cells from blood. The origin of the receptors is a human donor in good health. Each CDR3 is given with its conserved first and last residue. The D gene is left open where the match is weak. Only some rows state a clone size, as once, few, many or a class for expanded clones.

V gene: TRBV5-6; D gene: TRBD1; clone size: NA; J gene: TRBJ1-1; CDR3 DNA: TGTGCCAGCAGCTCCAACAGGGGGGACACTGAAGCTTTCTTT; CDR3 protein: CASSSNRGDTEAFF
V gene: TRBV30; D gene: NA; clone size: once; J gene: TRBJ2-7; CDR3 DNA: TGTGCCTGGAGTGTAGCCTCCTACGAGCAGTACTTC; CDR3 protein: CAWSVASYEQYF
V gene: TRBV5-4; D gene: NA; clone size: NA; J gene: TRBJ2-7; CDR3 DNA: TGTGCCAGCAGCTTGGATTGGCAGGGTGGCGAGCAGTACTTC; CDR3 protein: CASSLDWQGGEQYF
V gene: TRBV6-1; D gene: NA; clone size: NA; J gene: TRBJ1-1; CDR3 DNA: TGTGCCAGCAGTGAAGTAGGGGGAGCCCCCAATGAAGCTTTCTTT; CDR3 protein: CASSEVGGAPNEAFF
V gene: TRBV7-9; D gene: NA; clone size: NA; J gene: TRBJ2-2; CDR3 DNA: TGTGCCAGCAGCTTAGCCGGGGAGCTGTTTTTT; CDR3 protein: CASSLAGELFF
V gene: TRBV4-1; D gene: TRBD1; clone size: once; J gene: TRBJ1-2; CDR3 DNA: TGCGCCAGCAGCCAAGGGACAGGAGGGTATGGCTACACCTTC; CDR3 protein: CASSQGTGGYGYTF
V gene: TRBV6-5; D gene: NA; clone size: NA; J gene: TRBJ2-7; CDR3 DNA: TGTGCCAGCAGTTACGGGGCAGCGGAGAACTACGAGCAGTACTTC; CDR3 protein: CASSYGAAENYEQYF
V gene: TRBV5-1; D gene: NA; clone size: NA; J gene: TRBJ1-1; CDR3 DNA: TGCGCCAGCAGCGCCGGACAGAACACTGAAGCTTTCTTT; CDR3 protein: CASSAGQNTEAFF
V gene: TRBV7-8; D gene: NA; clone size: NA; J gene: TRBJ2-7; CDR3 DNA: TGTGCCAGCAGCTTAGCTACAGCTTCACCCTACGAGCAGTACTTC; CDR3 protein: CASSLATASPYEQYF
V gene: TRBV9; D gene: TRBD2; clone size: NA; J gene: TRBJ2-1; CDR3 DNA: TGTGCCAGCAGCGCCACGTCCGGGACTATTAATGAGCAGTTCTTC; CDR3 protein: CASSATSGTINEQFF
V gene: TRBV9; D gene: TRBD2; clone size: NA; J gene: TRBJ2-7; CDR3 DNA: TGTGCCAGCAGCGTAGGTTTACTAGCGGGAGTGAGCGAGCAGTACTTC; CDR3 protein: CASSVGLLAGVSEQYF
V gene: TRBV5-4; D gene: NA; clone size: NA; J gene: TRBJ2-7; CDR3 DNA: TGTGCCAGCAGCTTGGGGGGCAACTACGAGCAGTACTTC; CDR3 protein: CASSLGGNYEQYF
V gene: TRBV5-1; D gene: NA; clone size: NA; J gene: TRBJ1-1; CDR3 DNA: TGCGCCAGCAGCCAGGACAGAAAAGCTTTCTTT; CDR3 protein: CASSQDRKAFF
V gene: TRBV7-3; D gene: NA; clone size: NA; J gene: TRBJ2-2; CDR3 DNA: TGTGCCAGCAGCTTAACGGGGGCCTCGCACACCGGGGAGCTGTTTTTT; CDR3 protein: CASSLTGASHTGELFF
V gene: TRBV15; D gene: NA; clone size: NA; J gene: TRBJ2-7; CDR3 DNA: TGTGCCACCAGCTCGGGTGAGGGGTCCACCTACGAGCAGTACTTC; CDR3 protein: CATSSGEGSTYEQYF
V gene: TRBV5-1; D gene: TRBD1; clone size: once; J gene: TRBJ2-3; CDR3 DNA: TGCGCCAGCAGGGGGACAGGGTCAGATACGCAGTATTTT; CDR3 protein: CASRGTGSDTQYF
V gene: TRBV4-2; D gene: TRBD2; clone size: NA; J gene: TRBJ2-1; CDR3 DNA: TGTGCCAGCAGCCAAGATTACAGGACTAGCGGGATAAATGAGCAGTTCTTC; CDR3 protein: CASSQDYRTSGINEQFF
V gene: TRBV5-4; D gene: NA; clone size: once; J gene: TRBJ1-5; CDR3 DNA: TGTGCCAGCAGCTTGCGGCTTGGTCAGGCCCAGCATTTT; CDR3 protein: CASSLRLGQAQHF
V gene: TRBV6-5; D gene: TRBD1; clone size: NA; J gene: TRBJ1-5; CDR3 DNA: TGTGCCAGCTCCCGGACAGGGGTGAGCAATCAGCCCCAGCATTTT; CDR3 protein: CASSRTGVSNQPQHF
V gene: TRBV4-2; D gene: NA; clone size: few; J gene: TRBJ1-1; CDR3 DNA: TGTGCCAGCAGCCAATTCTCATACGGGGGTGCCGCTTTCTTT; CDR3 protein: CASSQFSYGGAAFF
V gene: TRBV9; D gene: TRBD1; clone size: NA; J gene: TRBJ2-7; CDR3 DNA: TGTGCCAGCAGCGGATCGACAGGGCGCTACGAGCAGTACTTC; CDR3 protein: CASSGSTGRYEQYF
V gene: TRBV5-5; D gene: NA; clone size: NA; J gene: TRBJ2-3; CDR3 DNA: TGTGCCAGCAGCTTGTTTTATCCCACAGATACGCAGTATTTT; CDR3 protein: CASSLFYPTDTQYF
V gene: TRBV7-9; D gene: NA; clone size: NA; J gene: TRBJ1-6; CDR3 DNA: TGTGCCAGCAGCTCTGAGGGGTTCAGAAGCTCCTATAATTCACCCCTCCACTTT; CDR3 protein: CASSSEGFRSSYNSPLHF
V gene: TRBV4-1; D gene: TRBD2; clone size: NA; J gene: TRBJ2-5; CDR3 DNA: TGCGCCAGCAGCCAAGCAGGAGCGGGAGGTTTGAAGACCCAGTACTTC; CDR3 protein: CASSQAGAGGLKTQYF
V gene: TRBV27; D gene: TRBD1; clone size: NA; J gene: TRBJ1-4; CDR3 DNA: TGTGCCAGCAGTTTAAAAGGCAGGGGGCATGAAAAACTGTTTTTT; CDR3 protein: CASSLKGRGHEKLFF
V gene: TRBV15; D gene: NA; clone size: NA; J gene: TRBJ2-5; CDR3 DNA: TGTGCCACCAGCGAGCGGGCCGGGACCCAGTACTTC; CDR3 protein: CATSERAGTQYF
V gene: TRBV6-6; D gene: NA; clone size: NA; J gene: TRBJ2-5; CDR3 DNA: TGTGCCAGTGCCCTAGGGGAGACCCAGTACTTC; CDR3 protein: CASALGETQYF
V gene: TRBV9; D gene: TRBD2; clone size: NA; J gene: TRBJ2-3; CDR3 DNA: TGTGCCAGCAGCGTAGCGGGAGGATTGCTCACAGATACGCAGTATTTT; CDR3 protein: CASSVAGGLLTDTQYF
V gene: TRBV7-3; D gene: NA; clone size: NA; J gene: TRBJ2-3; CDR3 DNA: TGTGCCAGCAGCCGTACCTGGTCAGATACGCAGTATTTT; CDR3 protein: CASSRTWSDTQYF
V gene: TRBV18; D gene: NA; clone size: NA; J gene: TRBJ1-3; CDR3 DNA: TGTGCCAGCTCACCACCCGGACAGACCGGAGGGGGAAACACCATATATTTT; CDR3 protein: CASSPPGQTGGGNTIYF
V gene: TRBV19; D gene: NA; clone size: NA; J gene: TRBJ1-4; CDR3 DNA: TGTGCCAGTAGCTGGGCAACCCAACAGTGGACGAATGAAAAACTGTTTTTT; CDR3 protein: CASSWATQQWTNEKLFF
V gene: TRBV5-1; D gene: NA; clone size: NA; J gene: TRBJ2-5; CDR3 DNA: TGCGCCAGCAGCTTGGCCCACGGAGAGGGAGAGACCCAGTACTTC; CDR3 protein: CASSLAHGEGETQYF
V gene: TRBV11-3; D gene: NA; clone size: NA; J gene: TRBJ2-3; CDR3 DNA: TGTGCCAGCAGCTACGCCTGGGGACTGGGCTCAGATACGCAGTATTTT; CDR3 protein: CASSYAWGLGSDTQYF
V gene: TRBV6-5; D gene: NA; clone size: NA; J gene: TRBJ1-5; CDR3 DNA: TGTGCCAGCAGTTACAGTCCACACTCCGATCAGCCCCAGCATTTT; CDR3 protein: CASSYSPHSDQPQHF
V gene: TRBV18; D gene: NA; clone size: NA; J gene: TRBJ1-3; CDR3 DNA: TGTGCCAGCTCAGGAGCCGGAAACACCATATATTTT; CDR3 protein: CASSGAGNTIYF
V gene: TRBV19; D gene: NA; clone size: NA; J gene: TRBJ2-1; CDR3 DNA: TGTGCCAGTAAAGATCTCAGACTAAACCCCTACAATGAGCAGTTCTTC; CDR3 protein: CASKDLRLNPYNEQFF
V gene: TRBV6-5; D gene: TRBD1; clone size: NA; J gene: TRBJ1-5; CDR3 DNA: TGTGCCAGCACCCGGGACAGAAATCAGCCCCAGCATTTT; CDR3 protein: CASTRDRNQPQHF
V gene: TRBV19; D gene: NA; clone size: NA; J gene: TRBJ2-2; CDR3 DNA: TGTGCCAGTAGTCGCCAGAACACCGGGGAGCTGTTTTTT; CDR3 protein: CASSRQNTGELFF
V gene: TRBV7-6; D gene: NA; clone size: NA; J gene: TRBJ1-2; CDR3 DNA: TGTGCCAGCAGCTCGCAAAGCCGTGGGGATTATGGCTACACCTTC; CDR3 protein: CASSSQSRGDYGYTF
V gene: TRBV10-3; D gene: NA; clone size: NA; J gene: TRBJ1-1; CDR3 DNA: TGTGCCATCCGCCGGAACACTGAAGCTTTCTTT; CDR3 protein: CAIRRNTEAFF
V gene: TRBV6-1; D gene: TRBD2; clone size: NA; J gene: TRBJ2-5; CDR3 DNA: TGTGCCAGCAGTGAACTGCCGACTAGCGGGGGGGCGCGGCAAGAGACCCAGTACTTC; CDR3 protein: CASSELPTSGGARQETQYF
V gene: TRBV19; D gene: TRBD2; clone size: NA; J gene: TRBJ2-3; CDR3 DNA: TGTGCCAGTATGGGGACTAGCGGGACCTCTTTCACAGATACGCAGTATTTT; CDR3 protein: CASMGTSGTSFTDTQYF
V gene: TRBV19; D gene: NA; clone size: NA; J gene: TRBJ2-2; CDR3 DNA: TGTGCCAGTAGAGGGGTCTTGGACACCGGGGAGCTGTTTTTT; CDR3 protein: CASRGVLDTGELFF
V gene: TRBV7-9; D gene: TRBD1; clone size: NA; J gene: TRBJ1-2; CDR3 DNA: TGTGCCAGCAGCTTCGACAGGGTCGAACGCTACACCTTC; CDR3 protein: CASSFDRVERYTF
V gene: TRBV10-3; D gene: NA; clone size: NA; J gene: TRBJ2-1; CDR3 DNA: TGTGCCATCAGTCGGACTGAGAATGAGCAGTTCTTC; CDR3 protein: CAISRTENEQFF
V gene: TRBV7-3; D gene: NA; clone size: NA; J gene: TRBJ2-1; CDR3 DNA: TGTGCCAGCAGCTTAATGGGCCAAGCCAATGAGCAGTTCTTC; CDR3 protein: CASSLMGQANEQFF
V gene: TRBV19; D gene: NA; clone size: once; J gene: TRBJ1-4; CDR3 DNA: TGTGCCAGTAGTATCGTCGGGTTTGAGGAGGAAAAACTGTTTTTT; CDR3 protein: CASSIVGFEEEKLFF
V gene: TRBV29-1; D gene: NA; clone size: once; J gene: TRBJ2-7; CDR3 DNA: TGCAGCGTTGAAGTGACGGGCTACGAGCAGTACTTC; CDR3 protein: CSVEVTGYEQYF
V gene: TRBV10-1; D gene: NA; clone size: NA; J gene: TRBJ1-1; CDR3 DNA: TGCGCCAGCAGTGATTATATGTTGGGGAACACTGAAGCTTTCTTT; CDR3 protein: CASSDYMLGNTEAFF
V gene: TRBV27; D gene: TRBD1; clone size: NA; J gene: TRBJ1-1; CDR3 DNA: TGTGCCAGCAGTAGGGGCAGGGGGTTTGGGGCTGAAGCTTTCTTT; CDR3 protein: CASSRGRGFGAEAFF
V gene: TRBV9; D gene: NA; clone size: NA; J gene: TRBJ1-6; CDR3 DNA: TGTGCCAGCAGCCCAAAGACGGTTAATTCACCCCTCCACTTT; CDR3 protein: CASSPKTVNSPLHF
V gene: TRBV5-1; D gene: TRBD1; clone size: NA; J gene: TRBJ2-7; CDR3 DNA: TGCGCCAGCAGCCTGCCACGGACAGGGTCCAGGTACGAGCAGTACTTC; CDR3 protein: CASSLPRTGSRYEQYF
V gene: TRBV18; D gene: NA; clone size: NA; J gene: TRBJ1-1; CDR3 DNA: TGTGCCAGCTCACCACAAGGTCGTGAAGCTTTCTTT; CDR3 protein: CASSPQGREAFF
V gene: TRBV6-1; D gene: NA; clone size: once; J gene: TRBJ2-6; CDR3 DNA: TGTGCCAGCAGGAAGTGGGAATCTGGGGCCAACGTCCTGACTTTC; CDR3 protein: CASRKWESGANVLTF
V gene: TRBV9; D gene: TRBD1; clone size: NA; J gene: TRBJ1-1; CDR3 DNA: TGTGCCAGCAGCGGAACGACAGGGGGGACTGAAGCTTTCTTT; CDR3 protein: CASSGTTGGTEAFF
V gene: TRBV4-1; D gene: TRBD1; clone size: NA; J gene: TRBJ2-7; CDR3 DNA: TGCGCCAGCAGCCAACCACCCCTGGGACAGTTCCCCTACGAGCAGTACTTC; CDR3 protein: CASSQPPLGQFPYEQYF
V gene: TRBV18; D gene: NA; clone size: NA; J gene: TRBJ1-2; CDR3 DNA: TGTGCCAGCTCACCCTCAGGGGCACGAAACTATGGCTACACCTTC; CDR3 protein: CASSPSGARNYGYTF
V gene: TRBV6-6; D gene: NA; clone size: NA; J gene: TRBJ1-6; CDR3 DNA: TGTGCCAGCATGTTCGGGGGCTCGTATAATTCACCCCTCCACTTT; CDR3 protein: CASMFGGSYNSPLHF